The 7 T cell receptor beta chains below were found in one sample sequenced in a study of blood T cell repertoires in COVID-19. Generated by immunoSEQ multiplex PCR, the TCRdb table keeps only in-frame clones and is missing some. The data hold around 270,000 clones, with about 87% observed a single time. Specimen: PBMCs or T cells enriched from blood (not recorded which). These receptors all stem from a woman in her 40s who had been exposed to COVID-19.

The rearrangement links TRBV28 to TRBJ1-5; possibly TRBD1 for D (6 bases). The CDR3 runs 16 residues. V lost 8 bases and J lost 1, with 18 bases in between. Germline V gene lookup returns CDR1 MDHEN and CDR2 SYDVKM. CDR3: CASRPVGRGSNQPQHF. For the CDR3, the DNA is TGTGCCAGCCGACCCGTCGGCAGGGGAAGCAATCAGCCCCAGCATTTT.

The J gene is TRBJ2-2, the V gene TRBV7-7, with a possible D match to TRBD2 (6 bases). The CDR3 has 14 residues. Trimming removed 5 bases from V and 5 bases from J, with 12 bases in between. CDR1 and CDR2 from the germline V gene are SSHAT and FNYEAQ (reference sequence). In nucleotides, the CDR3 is TGTGCCAGCAGCCCCGTGCGGGGAACCGGGGAGCTGTTTTTT. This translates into CASSPVRGTGELFF.

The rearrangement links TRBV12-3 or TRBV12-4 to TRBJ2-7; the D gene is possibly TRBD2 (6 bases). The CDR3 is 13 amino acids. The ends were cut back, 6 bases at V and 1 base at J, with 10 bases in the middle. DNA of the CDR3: TGTGCCAGCAGCGCGGGGCGTTCCTACGAGCAGTACTTC. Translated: CASSAGRSYEQYF.

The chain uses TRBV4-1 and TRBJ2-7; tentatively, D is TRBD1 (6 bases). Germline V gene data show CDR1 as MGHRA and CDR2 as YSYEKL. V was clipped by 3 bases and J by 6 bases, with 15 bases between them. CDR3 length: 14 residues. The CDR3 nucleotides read TGCGCCAGCAGCCAGGACAGAGACCCCCCCGAGCAGTACTTC. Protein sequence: CASSQDRDPPEQYF.

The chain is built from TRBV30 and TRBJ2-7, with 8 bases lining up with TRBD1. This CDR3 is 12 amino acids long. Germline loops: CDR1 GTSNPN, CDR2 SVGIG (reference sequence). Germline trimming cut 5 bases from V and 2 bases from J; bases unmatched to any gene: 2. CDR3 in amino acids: CAWVGQAYEQYF. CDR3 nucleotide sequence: TGTGCCTGGGTGGGACAGGCCTACGAGCAGTACTTC. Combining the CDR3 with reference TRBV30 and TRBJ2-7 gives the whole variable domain SQTIHQWPATLVQPVGSPLSLECTVEGTSNPNLYWYRQAAGRGLQLLFYSVGIGQISSEVPQNLSASRPQDRQFILSSKKLLLSDSGFYLCAWVGQAYEQYFGPGTRLTVT.

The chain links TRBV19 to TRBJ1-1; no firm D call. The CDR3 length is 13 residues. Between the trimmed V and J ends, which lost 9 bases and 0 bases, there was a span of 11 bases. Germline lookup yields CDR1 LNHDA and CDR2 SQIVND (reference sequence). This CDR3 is CASVSVMNTEAFF. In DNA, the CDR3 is TGTGCCAGCGTCTCTGTTATGAACACTGAAGCTTTCTTT.

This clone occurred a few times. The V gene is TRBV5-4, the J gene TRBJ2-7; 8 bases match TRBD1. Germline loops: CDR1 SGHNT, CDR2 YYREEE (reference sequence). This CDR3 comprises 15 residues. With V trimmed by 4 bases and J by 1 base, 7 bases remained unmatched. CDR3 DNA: TGTGCCAGCAGCCGACCGGGACAGGAGTCCTACGAGCAGTACTTC. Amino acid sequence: CASSRPGQESYEQYF. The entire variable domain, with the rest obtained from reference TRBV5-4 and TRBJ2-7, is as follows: ETGVTQSPTHLIKTRGQQVTLRCSSQSGHNTVSWYQQALGQGPQFIFQYYREEENGRGNFPPRFSGLQFPNYSSELNVNALELDDSALYLCASSRPGQESYEQYFGPGTRLTVT.